Listed below are T cell receptor beta chains from one sample, sequenced in a study of neurological immune-mediated disorders. TCRdb passed the 5' RACE reads through MiXCR, listing each CDR3 protein once. The data contain some 76,000 distinct CDR3 sequences, 2.5% to 4% of them singletons. Sequenced sample: PBMCs. The receptors come from a woman in her forties or fifties with multiple sclerosis. Both conserved end residues are part of each CDR3. The D gene is left open where the match is weak. Size is stated for part of the rows, as once, few or many counts, or as a class when the clone is expanded.

j_call | v_call | clone_size | d_call | cdr3_nt | cdr3_aa
TRBJ1-5 | TRBV20-1 | many | NA | TGCAGTGGCGTGGAGGGAACAAGTCAGCCCCAGCATTTT | CSGVEGTSQPQHF
TRBJ1-1 | TRBV7-2 | many | TRBD1 | TGTGCCAGCAGCTTAGTGGGGACAGCGACCAACACTGAAGCTTTCTTT | CASSLVGTATNTEAFF
TRBJ2-1 | TRBV2 | many | TRBD2 | TGTGCCAGCAGTCCATCAGGACTAGAAAGTAATGAGCAGTTCTTC | CASSPSGLESNEQFF
TRBJ2-1 | TRBV12-5 | many | TRBD1 | TGTGCTAGTGGTTTGGGACAGGGTGGCAATGAGCAGTTCTTC | CASGLGQGGNEQFF
TRBJ1-1 | TRBV5-1 | many | NA | TGCGCCAGCAGCTTGGGGACAGCAGTGAACACTGAAGCTTTCTTT | CASSLGTAVNTEAFF
TRBJ1-4 | TRBV15 | many | NA | TGTGCCACCAGCAAAGCAACCGCAGGGACGGAAAAACTGTTTTTT | CATSKATAGTEKLFF
TRBJ2-1 | TRBV7-8 | many | TRBD1 | TGTGCCAGCAGCTGGGACAGGGGGAATGAGCAGTTCTTC | CASSWDRGNEQFF
TRBJ2-2 | TRBV5-1 | many | NA | TGCGCCAGCAGCTTTATGGGGCGCACGAACACCGGGGAGCTGTTTTTT | CASSFMGRTNTGELFF
TRBJ2-3 | TRBV12-3/TRBV12-4 | many | NA | TGTGCCAGCAGTAGGACGGGAACCTGGGGAGATACGCAGTATTTT | CASSRTGTWGDTQYF
TRBJ1-1 | TRBV10-3 | many | NA | TGTGCCATCAGTGAAGGGGGTGAAGCTTTCTTT | CAISEGGEAFF
TRBJ2-3 | TRBV7-2 | many | TRBD2 | TGTGCCAGCAGCCCGGGACTAGCGGCCACAGATACGCAGTATTTT | CASSPGLAATDTQYF
TRBJ1-6 | TRBV5-1 | many | NA | TGCGCCAGCAGCGCCGAGGGGGGGGCAAGGAATTCACCCCTCCACTTT | CASSAEGGARNSPLHF
TRBJ1-6 | TRBV18 | NA | TRBD1 | TGTGCCAGCACCGCTGCTAGGACAGGGGCAATGGTTTCACCCCTCAACTTT | CASTAARTGAMVSPLNF
TRBJ2-1 | TRBV15 | many | TRBD2 | TGTGCCACCAGCAGAGAACTAGCGGGAGGTGAGCAGTTCTTC | CATSRELAGGEQFF
TRBJ1-1 | TRBV20-1 | many | TRBD1 | TGCAGTGCTAGAGATGGGGGGACAGGAGCAACTGAAGCTTTCTTT | CSARDGGTGATEAFF
TRBJ2-2 | TRBV20-1 | many | TRBD1 | TGCAGTGCTAGGGAACAGGGGCCCATCGGGGAGCTGTTTTTT | CSAREQGPIGELFF
TRBJ2-5 | TRBV7-7 | many | NA | TGTGCTAGCAGCCCAGTCCCCAAGGGGACCCAGTACTTC | CASSPVPKGTQYF
TRBJ1-3 | TRBV20-1 | many | NA | TGCAGTGCTAGAGGGTCGGGGTTCGGAAACACCATATATTTT | CSARGSGFGNTIYF
TRBJ2-7 | TRBV7-2 | many | TRBD2 | TGTGCCAGCAGCCCTAGCGGGAGGAGCCACGAGCAGTACTTC | CASSPSGRSHEQYF
TRBJ2-1 | TRBV20-1 | many | NA | TGCAGTGCTAGATCGGGGGCCCTCTACAATGAGCAGTTCTTC | CSARSGALYNEQFF
TRBJ2-3 | TRBV7-9 | many | TRBD2 | TGTGCCAGCAGCCGTCTAGCGGGGCAAGACGATACGCAGTATTTT | CASSRLAGQDDTQYF
TRBJ2-4 | TRBV6-5 | NA | TRBD1 | TGTGCCAGCGCCGAGACAGGGGGCCAAAACATTCAGTACTTC | CASAETGGQNIQYF